What follows is one T cell receptor (beta chain) and its context. Its antigen is currently unknown. An immunoSEQ assay, version v3.0, was performed at survey level. Here immunoSEQ multiplex PCR was the method, and the copy in TCRdb shows in-frame clones only, minus some. The sample holds roughly 17,000 clones; 85% to 95% are singletons and the top ten take 1.3% to 1.5%. Each participant with HIV received care in the United States. The CDR3 sequence is 15 residues long. The ends were cut back, 2 bases at V and 0 bases at J, with 8 bases in the middle. Germline lookup yields CDR1 MNHNS and CDR2 SASEGT. The data derive from a study of long-term antiretroviral therapy in people with HIV. Background on the study: The earliest samples came about a decade before the 2015 immediate-ART recommendation. Overall study results and limits: Whichever time point was examined, clones expanded before ART dominated the repertoire. Repertoires with HIV possessed tighter CDR3 length spans than those of controls.

The input for sequencing was unsorted PBMCs, taken more than 10 years after starting antiretroviral therapy. This rearrangement joins TRBV6-1 to TRBJ1-3; unclear D gene. The sequence came from a man aged 30 to 39 with HIV. CDR3 sequence reads: CASSENTNSGNTIYF. In DNA, the CDR3 is TGTGCCAGCAGTGAAAACACTAACTCTGGAAACACCATATATTTT.